These 7 T cell receptor beta chains originate from one sample sequenced in a study of blood T cell repertoires in COVID-19. The data were produced by immunoSEQ multiplex PCR, yet TCRdb's version contains in-frame clones alone and is incomplete. This sample yields about 210,000 clones, of which 89% are seen a single time; 4% to 5.5% belongs to the top ten. Sequenced: peripheral blood. These receptors all stem from a woman aged 40 to 50 with acute or convalescent COVID-19.

This clone is a singleton in its sample. The chain recombines TRBV29-1 with TRBJ1-2, with 10 positions matching TRBD1. This CDR3 contains 15 residues. The junction had 16 bases not matched to a gene; V was cut back by 7 bases and J by 8 bases. The germline gives CDR1 SQVTM, CDR2 ANQGSEA. Here the CDR3 reads CSGLKPFPGQGGYTF. The CDR3 DNA follows: TGCAGCGGATTAAAGCCGTTCCCGGGACAGGGGGGCTACACCTTC.

The chain joins TRBV3-1 (or the pseudogene TRBV3-2) to TRBJ1-1; tentatively, D is TRBD1 (5 bases). Germline V lookup: CDR1 LGHDT, CDR2 YNNKEL (reference sequence). Trimming removed 0 bases at V and 8 bases at J, with 16 bases between. The CDR3 is 15 amino acids. The CDR3 reads CASSQDSGAEREAFF. DNA for the CDR3: TGTGCCAGCAGCCAAGATTCTGGGGCGGAAAGAGAAGCTTTCTTT.

This chain links TRBV11-1 with TRBJ1-1; no definite D call. The V end was cut by 1 base, the J end by 2 bases, with 8 bases between. The CDR3 has 14 residues. The germline V gene has CDR1 SGHAT and CDR2 FQDESV (reference sequence). This chain's CDR3 is CASSLVGGNTEAFF. The CDR3 DNA reads TGTGCCAGCAGCTTAGTAGGAGGAAACACTGAAGCTTTCTTT.

In its sample, this clone was seen once. The chain combines TRBV5-1 with TRBJ1-2, with a weak D call TRBD1 (5 bases). Germline V gives CDR1 SGHRS, CDR2 YFSETQ. The CDR3 loop spans 17 amino acids. V dropped 5 bases and J dropped 4 bases, with 24 bases sitting between them. The CDR3 DNA follows: TGCGCCAGCAGGCCGGGGGGAGGGGCCCGGTTCACCTATGGCTACACCTTC. Its protein product is CASRPGGGARFTYGYTF.

The chain combines TRBV11-2 with TRBJ1-1; D is unclear. The CDR3 is 13 amino acids. The V gene lost 1 base and the J gene lost 5 bases, with 8 bases spanning the gap. The germline V gene encodes CDR1 SGHAT and CDR2 FQNNGV. DNA for the CDR3: TGTGCCAGCAGCTTAGTCCGCGGGACTGAAGCTTTCTTT. Translating it yields CASSLVRGTEAFF.

The rearrangement links TRBV7-2 to TRBJ1-6; possible D gene TRBD1, 5 bases. Germline-derived CDR1 and CDR2 are SGHTA and FQGNSA. The CDR3 has 16 residues. V shed 4 bases and J shed 9 bases, with 19 bases lying between them. CDR3 DNA sequence: TGTGCCAGCAGCTCCCCTATAGCAGGGCTCGGTTCACCCCTCCACTTT. This translates into CASSSPIAGLGSPLHF.

This chain links TRBV5-1 with TRBJ2-2; 11 bases agree with TRBD1. CDR1 is SGHRS and CDR2 is YFSETQ in the germline V gene. V was clipped by 2 bases and J by 4 bases; unmatched bases: 4. This CDR3 is built from 16 residues. This chain's CDR3 is CASSFRTGGSTGELFF. The CDR3 region has the DNA TGCGCCAGCAGCTTCCGGACAGGGGGCAGCACCGGGGAGCTGTTTTTT.